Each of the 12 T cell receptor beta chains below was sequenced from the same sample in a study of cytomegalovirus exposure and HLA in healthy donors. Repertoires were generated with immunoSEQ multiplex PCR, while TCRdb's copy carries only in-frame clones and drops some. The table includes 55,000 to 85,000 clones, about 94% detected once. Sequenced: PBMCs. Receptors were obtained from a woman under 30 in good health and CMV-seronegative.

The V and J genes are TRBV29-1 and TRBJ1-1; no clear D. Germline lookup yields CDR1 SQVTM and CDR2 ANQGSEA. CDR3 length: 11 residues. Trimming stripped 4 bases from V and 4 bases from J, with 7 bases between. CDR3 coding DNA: TGCAGCGTTGTGGAGAGCACTGAAGCTTTCTTT. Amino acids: CSVVESTEAFF.

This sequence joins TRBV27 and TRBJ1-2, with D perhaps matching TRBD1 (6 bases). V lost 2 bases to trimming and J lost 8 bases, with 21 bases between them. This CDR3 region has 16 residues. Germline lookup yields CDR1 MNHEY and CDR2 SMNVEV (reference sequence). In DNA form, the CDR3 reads TGTGCCAGCAGTTTAGGCCCCGGCTCGGGGGGCCGGGGCTACACCTTC. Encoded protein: CASSLGPGSGGRGYTF.

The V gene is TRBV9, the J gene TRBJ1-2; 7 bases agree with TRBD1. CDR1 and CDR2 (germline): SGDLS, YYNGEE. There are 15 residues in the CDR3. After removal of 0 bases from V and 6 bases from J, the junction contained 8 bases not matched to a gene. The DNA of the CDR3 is TGTGCCAGCAGCGTAGAATCAGGGGGTTTGCATGGCTACACCTTC. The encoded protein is CASSVESGGLHGYTF.

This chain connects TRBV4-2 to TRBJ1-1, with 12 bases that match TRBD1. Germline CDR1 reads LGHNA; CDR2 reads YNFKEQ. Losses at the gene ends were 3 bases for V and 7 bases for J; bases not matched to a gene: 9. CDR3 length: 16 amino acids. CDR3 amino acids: CASSQAGQGAPDEAFF. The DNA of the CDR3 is TGTGCCAGCAGCCAGGCGGGACAGGGGGCGCCGGATGAAGCTTTCTTT.

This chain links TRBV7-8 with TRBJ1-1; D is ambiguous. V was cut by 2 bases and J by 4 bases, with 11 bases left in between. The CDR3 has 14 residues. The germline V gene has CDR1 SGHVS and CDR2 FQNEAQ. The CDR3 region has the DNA TGTGCCAGCAGCTTACAACGGTGGAGCACTGAAGCTTTCTTT. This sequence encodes CASSLQRWSTEAFF. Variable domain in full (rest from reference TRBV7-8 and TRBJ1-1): GAGVSQSPRYKVAKRGQDVALRCDPISGHVSLFWYQQALGQGPEFLTYFQNEAQLDKSGLPSDRFFAERPEGSVSTLKIQRTQQEDSAVYLCASSLQRWSTEAFFGQGTRLTVV.

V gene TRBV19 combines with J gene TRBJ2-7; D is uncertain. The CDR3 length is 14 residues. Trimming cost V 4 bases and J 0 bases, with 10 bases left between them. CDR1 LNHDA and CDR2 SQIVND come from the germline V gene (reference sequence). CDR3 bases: TGTGCCAGTAGTAAAGGAGAAAGCTCCTACGAGCAGTACTTC. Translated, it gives CASSKGESSYEQYF.

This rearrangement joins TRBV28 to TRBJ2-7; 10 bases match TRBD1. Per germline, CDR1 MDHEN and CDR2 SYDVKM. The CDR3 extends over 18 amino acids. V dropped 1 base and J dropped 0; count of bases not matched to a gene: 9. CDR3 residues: CASSLYPGTGADSYEQYF. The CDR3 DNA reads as TGTGCCAGCAGTTTATATCCCGGGACAGGGGCCGACTCCTACGAGCAGTACTTC.

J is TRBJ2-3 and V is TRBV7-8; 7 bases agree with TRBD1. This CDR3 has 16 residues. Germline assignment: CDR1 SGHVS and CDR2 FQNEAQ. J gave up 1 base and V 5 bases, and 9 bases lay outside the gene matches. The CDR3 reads CASSHTRGQGTDTQYF. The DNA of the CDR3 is TGTGCCAGCAGCCACACTCGCGGACAGGGCACAGATACGCAGTATTTT.

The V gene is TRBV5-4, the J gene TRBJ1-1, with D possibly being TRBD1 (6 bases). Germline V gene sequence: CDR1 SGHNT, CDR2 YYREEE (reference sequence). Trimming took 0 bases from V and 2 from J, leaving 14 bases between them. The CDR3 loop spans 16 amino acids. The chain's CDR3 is CASSLGGSGTNTEAFF. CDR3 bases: TGTGCCAGCAGCTTGGGGGGGAGCGGGACAAACACTGAAGCTTTCTTT.

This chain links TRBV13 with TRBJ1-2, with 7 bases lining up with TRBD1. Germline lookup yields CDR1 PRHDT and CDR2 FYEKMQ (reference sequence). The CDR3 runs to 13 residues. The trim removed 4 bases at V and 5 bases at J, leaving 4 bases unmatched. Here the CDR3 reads CASSSQGRYGYTF. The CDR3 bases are TGTGCCAGCAGCTCACAGGGGAGGTATGGCTACACCTTC. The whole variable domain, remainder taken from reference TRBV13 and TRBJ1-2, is AAGVIQSPRHLIKEKRETATLKCYPIPRHDTVYWYQQGPGQDPQFLISFYEKMQSDKGSIPDRFSAQQFSDYHSELNMSSLELGDSALYFCASSSQGRYGYTFGSGTRLTVV.

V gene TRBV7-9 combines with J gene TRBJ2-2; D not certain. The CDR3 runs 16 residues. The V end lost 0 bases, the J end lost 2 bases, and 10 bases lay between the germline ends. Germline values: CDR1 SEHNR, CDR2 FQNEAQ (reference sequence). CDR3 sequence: CASSLALLLNTGELFF. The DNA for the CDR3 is TGTGCCAGCAGCTTAGCGCTTTTACTAAACACCGGGGAGCTGTTTTTT. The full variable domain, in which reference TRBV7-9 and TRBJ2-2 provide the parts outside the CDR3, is DTGVSQNPRHKITKRGQNVTFRCDPISEHNRLYWYRQTLGQGPEFLTYFQNEAQLEKSRLLSDRFSAERPKGSFSTLEIQRTEQGDSAMYLCASSLALLLNTGELFFGEGSRLTVL.

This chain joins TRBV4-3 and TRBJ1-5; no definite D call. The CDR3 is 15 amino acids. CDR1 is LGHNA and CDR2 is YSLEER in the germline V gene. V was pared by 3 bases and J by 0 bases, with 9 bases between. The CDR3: CASSQGENSNQPQHF. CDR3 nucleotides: TGCGCCAGCAGCCAGGGAGAGAATAGCAATCAGCCCCAGCATTTT.